This T cell receptor beta chain stems from a study of blood T cells in healthy people across ages. Germline V gene lookup returns CDR1 SQVTM and CDR2 ANQGSEA. Trimming took 6 bases from V and 0 from J, leaving 13 bases between them. This CDR3 has 14 residues. Through a sample-barcoded 5' primer and a J-beta primer mix, a second PCR was run for about 6 to 11 cycles. Researchers report that a template-switch adaptor with 12 random nucleotides tagged each cDNA molecule. TCRdb re-analysed the 5' RACE reads in MiXCR, keeping a single row per CDR3 protein. The sample holds under 950,000 distinct CDR3 sequences, 22% seen once. In this sample, this clonotype turned up a few times.

This TCR was sampled from a man in his 70s in good health. V gene TRBV29-1 combines with J gene TRBJ2-3, with D perhaps TRBD2 (5 bases). The source material was blood. The CDR3 loop is CSVWRGSSTDTQYF. In DNA form, the CDR3 reads TGCAGCGTCTGGAGAGGGTCGAGCACAGATACGCAGTATTTT.